This T cell receptor beta chain was identified during a study of shared clonotypes between healthy human individuals. CDR3 length: 16 amino acids. V gave up 5 bases and J gave up 9 bases, with 23 bases separating them. In germline, CDR1 is SGHTA, CDR2 FQGTGA. Sequencing used immunoSEQ multiplex PCR; TCRdb keeps in-frame clones, though not all of them. The sample records roughly 700,000 clones, roughly 88% being singletons. The source of this sequence is a man younger than 35 in good health. Some clones in this sample may be carry-over from other donors' samples. Sequencing was done on a sample of memory CD8+ T cells from PBMCs. The subset: CD45RO+ cells pooled with CCR7-negative TemRA cells. The rearrangement links TRBV7-3 to TRBJ2-1, with D maybe TRBD1 (6 bases). The CDR3 DNA is TGTGCCAGCAGCGATGGACAGAGTAAGATCCCCGGTGAGCAGTTCTTC. This sequence encodes CASSDGQSKIPGEQFF.